This entry lists 5 T cell receptor beta chains sequenced from one sample in a study of cytomegalovirus exposure and HLA in healthy donors (dated by TCRdb to 2017 to 2019). Library generation was performed with the immunoSEQ multiplex PCR assay. The multiplex PCR relied on a mix of 60 forward primers for TCR Vbeta segments and 13 reverse primers for TCR Jbeta segments. TCRdb holds this immuneACCESS table with in-frame rearrangements only. Some clones are missing; in checked studies, unresolved V genes explain under half, and the rest has no known cause. This sample comprises approximately 210,000 clones, 79% of them detected only once. In total, the top ten clones hold approximately 0.4% of the sample. Sequenced material: PBMCs. These receptors originate from a male donor in good health and CMV-seropositive.

The chain recombines TRBV18 with TRBJ2-7, with TRBD1 as a possible D gene (6 bases). Germline V gives CDR1 KGHSH, CDR2 LQKENI. The CDR3 sequence is 15 residues long. Trimming cost V 4 bases and J 5 bases, with 18 bases left between them. The CDR3 loop reads CASSLSRQGLNEQYF. The CDR3 DNA is TGTGCCAGCTCACTTTCTCGTCAGGGGCTCAACGAGCAGTACTTC.

This chain links TRBV20-1 with TRBJ1-1, with D tentatively TRBD1 (6 bases). This CDR3 has 11 amino acids. The V end was cut by 3 bases, the J end by 11 bases, with 13 bases between. Germline V lookup: CDR1 DFQATT, CDR2 SNEGSKA (reference sequence). Written as DNA, the CDR3 is TGCAGTGCTAGTTCTACAGGGTTCGCTTTCTTT. It encodes CSASSTGFAFF.

This chain joins TRBV25-1 and TRBJ1-1, with a weak D call TRBD1 (5 bases). The germline V and J ends were trimmed by 4 bases and 7 bases, with 16 bases remaining between them. The CDR3 contains 14 residues. Germline V gene data show CDR1 as MGHDK and CDR2 as SYGVNS. The CDR3 protein is CASSAQQEIGEAFF. In nucleotides, the CDR3 is TGTGCCAGCAGTGCCCAACAGGAGATCGGTGAAGCTTTCTTT.

This clone occurred once. The chain combines TRBV19 with TRBJ2-5, with TRBD1 as a possible D gene (6 bases). V shed 3 bases and J shed 5 bases, with 10 bases lying between them. Germline V gene data show CDR1 as LNHDA and CDR2 as SQIVND (reference sequence). The CDR3 runs 13 residues. The CDR3 region is CASSIQGMETQYF. CDR3 sequence (DNA): TGTGCCAGTAGTATCCAGGGGATGGAGACCCAGTACTTC. Looking up the rest from reference TRBV19 and TRBJ2-5 gives the full variable domain: DGGITQSPKYLFRKEGQNVTLSCEQNLNHDAMYWYRQDPGQGLRLIYYSQIVNDFQKGDIAEGYSVSREKKESFPLTVTSAQKNPTAFYLCASSIQGMETQYFGPGTRLLVL.

The CDR3: CAPRSSGSPHEQYF. The CDR3 DNA reads as TGTGCCCCCAGGAGTTCGGGGTCCCCCCACGAGCAGTACTTC. This chain links TRBV9 with TRBJ2-7, with a possible D match to TRBD2 (5 bases). The ends were cut back, 10 bases at V and 5 bases at J, with 22 bases in the middle. This CDR3 comprises 14 residues. Germline CDR1 and CDR2: SGDLS and YYNGEE.